This passage covers 25 T cell receptor beta chains from one sample sequenced in a study of identical twins. From the 5' RACE reads, TCRdb called clonotypes with MiXCR, one entry per CDR3 protein. This sample carries some 440,000 distinct CDR3 sequences, 20% to 25% of them seen once, and the ten largest clones take about 2.9%. This sample was shared with a second study, whose subject was T cells expressing NK-cell markers.

The sequenced material came from CD4+ T cells sorted from blood. Every receptor here comes from a woman aged 18-29 years in good health.

The chain has TRBV18 and TRBJ2-7; possibly TRBD2 for D (6 bases). This CDR3 is built from 14 residues. V lost 2 bases, J lost 2 bases, and 10 bases lay in between. CDR1 and CDR2 (germline): KGHSH, LQKENI. The CDR3, as DNA: TGTGCCAGCTCACCATCGGGGGAAGCCTACGAGCAGTACTTC. Translated: CASSPSGEAYEQYF.

The chain couples TRBV5-1 to TRBJ1-2, with D possibly being TRBD1 (6 bases). CDR1 is SGHRS and CDR2 is YFSETQ in the germline V gene. The CDR3 loop spans 14 amino acids. V lost 1 base and J 6 bases, leaving 13 bases between the germline ends. The CDR3 region is CASSLNRVQDGYTF. The CDR3 DNA is TGCGCCAGCAGCTTGAACAGGGTCCAGGATGGCTACACCTTC.

This sequence joins TRBV4-1 and TRBJ2-7; D possibly uses TRBD1 or TRBD2 (6 bases each). The CDR3 covers 16 residues. Trimming stripped 4 bases from V and 2 bases from J, with 18 bases between. Germline CDR1 and CDR2: MGHRA and YSYEKL. The CDR3 nucleotides are TGCGCCAGCAGCCCGGGGGCTAGGCAGGGAGCCTACGAGCAGTACTTC. This sequence encodes CASSPGARQGAYEQYF.

The table lists this clonotype with many counts. The chain employs TRBV7-2 and TRBJ1-5; D not certain. The CDR3 contains 15 residues. CDR1 and CDR2 from the germline V gene are SGHTA and FQGNSA. V was trimmed by 5 bases and J by 0 bases, leaving 11 bases between them. Written as DNA, the CDR3 is TGTGCCAGCAGCCCGCACCATAATAGCAATCAGCCCCAGCATTTT. It codes for CASSPHHNSNQPQHF.

There are many counts of this clonotype. V usage is TRBV5-1 and J usage is TRBJ2-5; 7 bases are a match to TRBD1. Germline-derived CDR1 and CDR2 are SGHRS and YFSETQ. The CDR3 contains 13 residues. Trimming took 4 bases from V and 5 from J; bases not matched to a gene: 5. CDR3 coding DNA: TGCGCCAGCAGCCGGGACAGTTTTGAGACCCAGTACTTC. It yields the protein CASSRDSFETQYF.

The rearrangement links TRBV29-1 to TRBJ2-1; 13 bases map to TRBD2. Germline V gene data show CDR1 as SQVTM and CDR2 as ANQGSEA. This CDR3 is built from 16 residues. V gave up 3 bases and J gave up 1 base; unmatched junction bases: 3. The CDR3 region is CSVEGTSGMSYNEQFF. CDR3 bases: TGCAGCGTTGAGGGGACTAGCGGGATGTCCTACAATGAGCAGTTCTTC.

This clonotype turned up a few times. V and J are TRBV6-2 or TRBV6-3 and TRBJ1-2; 7 positions agree with TRBD1. The CDR3 length is 14 residues. Germline CDR1 and CDR2: MNHEY and SVGEGT. The V gene end was trimmed by 6 bases and the J gene end by 3 bases; junction bases not matched to a gene: 7. The CDR3 nucleotides read TGTGCCAGCAGACTTTCGGGACAGCACTATGGCTACACCTTC. The encoded protein is CASRLSGQHYGYTF.

The gene calls are TRBV7-9 and TRBJ2-3; TRBD1 agrees at 8 bases. V lost 8 bases, J lost 2 bases, and 12 bases stayed unmatched. The CDR3 totals 16 residues. Germline V gives CDR1 SEHNR, CDR2 FQNEAQ (reference sequence). The DNA of the CDR3 is TGTGCCAGCCTTGTAGGGACAGGTACTAACACAGATACGCAGTATTTT. Translating gives CASLVGTGTNTDTQYF.

A single count supports this clonotype. The chain is built from TRBV19 and TRBJ2-5; D is possibly TRBD2 (6 bases). Deletions cut 8 bases from V and 5 bases from J, with 18 bases between. The CDR3 is 14 amino acids. Germline assignment: CDR1 LNHDA and CDR2 SQIVND (reference sequence). CDR3 sequence reads: CASALTGVTETQYF. In DNA, the CDR3 is TGTGCCAGTGCTCTGACGGGGGTAACGGAGACCCAGTACTTC.

The rearrangement joins TRBV6-5 to TRBJ2-5, with TRBD1 matching 10 bases. V lost 0 bases to trimming and J lost 4 bases; unmatched junction nucleotides: 2. The CDR3 loop spans 15 amino acids. Germline CDR1 is MNHEY and CDR2 is SVGAGI. CDR3: CASSYSGTGVETQYF. The DNA of the CDR3 is TGTGCCAGCAGTTACTCTGGGACAGGGGTAGAGACCCAGTACTTC.

This clonotype appeared a few times. The chain couples TRBV20-1 to TRBJ2-1, with 9 bases lining up with TRBD1. The trim removed 6 bases at V and 0 bases at J, leaving 9 bases unmatched. The CDR3 consists of 16 residues. Germline V CDR1 and CDR2: DFQATT, SNEGSKA (reference sequence). Here the CDR3 reads CSAHKQGASSYNEQFF. CDR3 DNA sequence: TGCAGTGCCCATAAACAGGGGGCGAGCTCCTACAATGAGCAGTTCTTC.

The chain recombines TRBV6-5 with TRBJ2-5; TRBD2 aligns across 7 bases. Unmatched junction bases numbered 4, after V lost 4 bases and J lost 2 bases. This CDR3 has 14 residues. Germline lookup yields CDR1 MNHEY and CDR2 SVGAGI. The DNA of the CDR3 is TGTGCCAGCAGTTCTTGGGGGGGGCAAGAGACCCAGTACTTC. This translates into CASSSWGGQETQYF.

V is TRBV7-2 and J is TRBJ2-7; D possibly corresponds to TRBD2 (6 bases). This CDR3 is 13 amino acids long. Germline CDR1 reads SGHTA; CDR2 reads FQGNSA. Trimming pared 5 bases from V and 8 bases from J, leaving 16 bases between. CDR3 bases: TGTGCCAGCAGCCCCAACCGGGACTTGAAGCAGTACTTC. This sequence encodes CASSPNRDLKQYF.

This clonotype showed up just a few times. The gene calls are TRBV5-6 and TRBJ2-7; TRBD2 might be the D (5 bases). The germline V gene encodes CDR1 SGHDT and CDR2 YYEEEE. The CDR3 spans 15 residues. V was clipped by 2 bases and J by 4 bases, with 16 bases between them. The DNA for the CDR3 is TGTGCCAGCAGCTTTCTGTGGGAGCGTTCGTACGAGCAGTACTTC. It encodes CASSFLWERSYEQYF.

This clonotype has only a few counts. The CDR3 region is CASSLEAWQGVPEAFF. As DNA, the CDR3 is TGTGCCAGCAGTTTAGAGGCTTGGCAGGGGGTCCCAGAGGCTTTCTTT. The rearrangement joins TRBV12-3 or TRBV12-4 to TRBJ1-1, with 7 nucleotides matching TRBD1. The trim removed 1 base at V and 11 bases at J, leaving 16 bases unmatched. The CDR3 is made up of 16 amino acids.

The gene calls are TRBV7-9 and TRBJ2-3; TRBD1 is a possible D gene (6 bases). V shed 1 base and J shed 7 bases, with 18 bases lying between them. Germline loops: CDR1 SEHNR, CDR2 FQNEAQ (reference sequence). The CDR3 is made up of 16 amino acids. The DNA for the CDR3 is TGTGCCAGCAGCTTAGAAGCGAACAGGGAGAAAAATACGCAGTATTTT. This translates into CASSLEANREKNTQYF.

This clonotype was observed a handful of times. This sequence joins TRBV5-1 and TRBJ2-7; 11 positions agree with TRBD2. The CDR3 spans 14 residues. Germline V lookup: CDR1 SGHRS, CDR2 YFSETQ. With V trimmed by 4 bases and J by 7 bases, 7 bases remained unmatched. In DNA form, the CDR3 reads TGCGCCAGCAGCGCTAGCGGGAGGAACGGGGAGCAGTACTTC. It is translated as CASSASGRNGEQYF.

This clonotype has only a few counts. The chain recombines TRBV20-1 with TRBJ2-7; tentative D call: TRBD1 (6 bases). The V gene's germline CDR1 is DFQATT and CDR2 SNEGSKA (reference sequence). The V end was cut by 6 bases, the J end by 2 bases, with 8 bases between. This CDR3 region has 11 residues. The CDR3 DNA follows: TGCAGTGCAGGGGACACCTACGAGCAGTACTTC. Its protein product is CSAGDTYEQYF.

The chain links TRBV7-2 to TRBJ1-4, with D possibly TRBD1 on 6 matching bases. Trimming removed 5 bases at V and 8 bases at J, with 18 bases between. The CDR3 extends over 15 amino acids. CDR1 and CDR2 from the germline V gene are SGHTA and FQGNSA. The CDR3: CASSHPQGIWEKLFF. CDR3 in DNA: TGTGCCAGCAGCCATCCACAGGGTATATGGGAAAAACTGTTTTTT.

The gene calls are TRBV7-8 and TRBJ2-7, with 7 bases identical to TRBD1. CDR3 size: 18 residues. Germline trimming cut 0 bases from V and 6 bases from J; bases unmatched to any gene: 17. The germline V gene has CDR1 SGHVS and CDR2 FQNEAQ. The CDR3 DNA follows: TGTGCCAGCAGCTTAGCGCGGGTATCGACAGGGATCGATCGCGAGCAGTACTTC. Protein sequence: CASSLARVSTGIDREQYF.

CDR3 coding DNA: TGTGCCAGTCTAGGAATTGCGGGGGGTTATGGCTACACCTTC. This translates into CASLGIAGGYGYTF. This chain links TRBV6-1 with TRBJ1-2; tentatively, D is TRBD1 (5 bases). Germline CDR1 and CDR2: MNHNS and SASEGT. The V end lost 9 bases, the J end lost 5 bases, and 19 bases lay between the germline ends. The CDR3 spans 14 residues.

The V gene is TRBV15, the J gene TRBJ1-1; D is possibly TRBD1 (6 bases). V lost 5 bases, J lost 2 bases, and 12 bases lay in between. Per the germline V gene, CDR1 is LNHNV and CDR2 is YYDKDF (reference sequence). This CDR3 comprises 14 residues. The CDR3, as DNA: TGTGCCACCAGCGGTGCAGGGGCAAACACTGAAGCTTTCTTT. Its protein product is CATSGAGANTEAFF.

A few counts support this clonotype. This chain links TRBV11-2 with TRBJ2-2; D tentatively fits TRBD1 or TRBD2 (6 bases each). This CDR3 comprises 17 residues. Trimming took off 5 bases at V and 8 bases at J, with 24 bases between the two ends. The germline gives CDR1 SGHAT, CDR2 FQNNGV. The CDR3, as DNA: TGTGCCAGCAGCCCAAGGGGGGTAGCTGACGGATGGGGGGAGCTGTTTTTT. This encodes CASSPRGVADGWGELFF.

V gene TRBV6-2 or TRBV6-3 combines with J gene TRBJ2-2; possible D gene TRBD2, 6 bases. V was trimmed by 2 bases and J by 1 base, leaving 8 bases between them. This CDR3 is built from 15 residues. Germline V gives CDR1 MNHEY, CDR2 SVGEGT. CDR3 in amino acids: CASSYTGGNTGELFF. The CDR3 DNA reads TGTGCCAGCAGTTACACCGGGGGGAACACCGGGGAGCTGTTTTTT.

This chain links TRBV6-2 or TRBV6-3 with TRBJ2-7, with D perhaps TRBD2 (7 bases). The CDR3 is made up of 17 amino acids. Trimming shortened V by 6 bases and J by 3 bases, and 24 bases separated the two germline ends. Germline lookup yields CDR1 MNHEY and CDR2 SVGEGT. The CDR3 spells CASSSDLQGGNVYEQYF. The CDR3 DNA sequence: TGTGCCAGCAGCTCGGACTTACAGGGAGGGAACGTCTACGAGCAGTACTTC.